This T cell receptor beta chain was observed in a study of response to subunit inactivated influenza vaccine. General observations from the study: Every seasonal influenza vaccination brings in few new T cells, the authors suggested.

TCRdb re-derived calls from the RT-PCR reads in MiXCR, one entry per CDR3 protein. The table records some 800,000 distinct CDR3 sequences, 21% of them present only once. The CDR3 loop spans 15 amino acids. Trimming at V came to 5 bases and at J to 3 bases, leaving 6 bases not matched to a gene. Germline V gene data show CDR1 as SEHNR and CDR2 as FQNEAQ (reference sequence). Concerning this clonotype itself: The antigen remains unidentified.

The sample was PBMCs from blood, taken approximately 5 days after vaccination. The clonotype comes from a man aged 50-60 years who received an inactivated influenza vaccine. V usage is TRBV7-9 and J usage is TRBJ2-1, with TRBD1 matching 8 bases. The CDR3 DNA reads as TGTGCCAGCAGCCGGGGACAGGCCCTCTACAATGAGCAGTTCTTC. The encoded protein is CASSRGQALYNEQFF. Based on the CDR3 plus reference TRBV7-9 and TRBJ2-1, the full variable domain is DTGVSQNPRHKITKRGQNVTFRCDPISEHNRLYWYRQTLGQGPEFLTYFQNEAQLEKSRLLSDRFSAERPKGSFSTLEIQRTEQGDSAMYLCASSRGQALYNEQFFGPGTRLTVL.